Each of the 24 T cell receptor beta chains below was sequenced from the same sample in a study of cytotoxic CD8 clonotypes in ibrutinib-treated CLL (dated by TCRdb to 2020 to 2023). The time point label, as the study defines it: progressive disease on ibrutinib. Libraries were prepared through the immunoSEQ multiplex PCR assay. TCRdb mirrors the immuneACCESS table, restricted to in-frame sequences. Some clones are absent from its copies; in checked studies, under half trace to an unresolved V gene, and the reason for the others is unknown. Within this sample are about 270,000 clones, with around 77% of them counted one time only. Of the sample, about 5.3% is held by the ten largest clones. The sequencing used PBMCs, collected at disease progression, from a patient treated with ibrutinib. The source of these receptors is a human donor with chronic lymphocytic leukemia.

The V and J genes are TRBV11-2 and TRBJ2-1; TRBD2 agrees at 7 bases. CDR3 length: 13 amino acids. V trimming: 3 bases; J trimming: 5 bases; junction bases outside the gene matches: 1. Germline CDR1 is SGHAT and CDR2 is FQNNGV. The CDR3: CASSFGTNNEQFF. The CDR3 DNA sequence: TGTGCCAGCAGCTTCGGGACTAACAATGAGCAGTTCTTC.

The chain links TRBV4-3 to TRBJ2-5; 9 bases align to TRBD1. The V segment lost 0 bases and the J segment 6 bases; nucleotides outside the gene matches: 8. The germline CDR1 and CDR2 sequences are LGHNA and YSLEER. CDR3 size: 16 residues. The CDR3 bases are TGCGCCAGCAGCCAAGAACTACAGGGGGCGCTTAAGACCCAGTACTTC. It translates to CASSQELQGALKTQYF.

This sequence joins TRBV7-2 and TRBJ2-7; 10 bases line up with TRBD1. The V gene end was trimmed by 8 bases and the J gene end by 4 bases; junction bases not matched to a gene: 5. CDR3 size: 13 residues. The germline V gene has CDR1 SGHTA and CDR2 FQGNSA. The CDR3 nucleotides read TGTGCCAGCTCCCGACAGGGGGCTTACGAGCAGTACTTC. It encodes CASSRQGAYEQYF.

This chain links TRBV7-8 with TRBJ2-7, with 10 bases fitting TRBD1. In germline, CDR1 is SGHVS, CDR2 FQNEAQ. This CDR3 is 15 amino acids long. Losses at the gene ends were 5 bases for V and 6 bases for J; bases not matched to a gene: 10. The CDR3 is CASSLRTGGIGEQYF. DNA of the CDR3: TGTGCCAGCAGCCTGAGGACAGGGGGTATAGGCGAGCAGTACTTC.

The CDR3 region has the DNA TGTGCCAGCAGTAGAAGGACAGGGGTGGGCACTGAAGCTTTCTTT. It translates to CASSRRTGVGTEAFF. V is TRBV28 and J is TRBJ1-1, with 9 bases matching TRBD1. V shed 5 bases, J shed 4 bases, and the junction held 8 bases outside the gene matches. CDR3 length equals 15 residues. Germline V gives CDR1 MDHEN, CDR2 SYDVKM.

This clone was detected only once. This chain connects TRBV19 to TRBJ2-7; possible D gene TRBD1, 5 bases. Germline V gene lookup returns CDR1 LNHDA and CDR2 SQIVND (reference sequence). V was shortened by 4 bases and J by 6 bases, with 22 bases between the two germline ends. This CDR3 has 16 residues. The CDR3 sequence: CASSTDRQRKVFEQYF. CDR3 bases: TGTGCCAGTAGTACGGACCGACAGCGAAAAGTGTTCGAGCAGTACTTC.

The sample holds a few counts of this clone. This sequence joins TRBV4-1 and TRBJ2-3; 12 positions agree with TRBD2. The trim removed 0 bases at V and 6 bases at J, leaving 7 bases unmatched. The CDR3 has 17 residues. CDR1 is MGHRA and CDR2 is YSYEKL in the germline V gene. The CDR3 DNA reads TGCGCCAGCAGCCAAGAACCTAGCGGGGGGGCCGGGGATACGCAGTATTTT. Encoded protein: CASSQEPSGGAGDTQYF.

The V call is TRBV6-5, the J call TRBJ2-7; D gene unclear. Per germline, CDR1 MNHEY and CDR2 SVGAGI. The CDR3 loop spans 16 amino acids. Trimming removed 0 bases from V and 3 bases from J, with 15 bases in between. CDR3 in amino acids: CASSYSASGIIYEQYF. The CDR3 DNA reads as TGTGCCAGCAGTTACTCGGCGTCAGGCATAATCTACGAGCAGTACTTC.

Comment on this clone: Sequence at one end of the junction differs from germline and may be a read error. This specimen includes other DNA sequences encoding the same CDR3. The rearrangement links TRBV20-1 to TRBJ1-4; D might be TRBD1 (6 bases). Germline V gene lookup returns CDR1 DFQATT and CDR2 SNEGSKA (reference sequence). The CDR3 loop spans 11 amino acids. For the CDR3, the DNA is TGCAGTGCCAGAGACAGGGAAAAACTGTTTTTT. Translation gives CSARDREKLFF.

This chain links TRBV6-6 with TRBJ1-6; a possible D gene is TRBD1 (6 bases). V was trimmed by 2 bases and J by 5 bases, leaving 7 bases between them. This CDR3 comprises 14 residues. Germline V CDR1 and CDR2: MNHNY, SVGAGI (reference sequence). This CDR3 reads CASSYRQDNSPLHF. DNA for the CDR3: TGTGCCAGCAGTTACCGACAGGATAATTCACCCCTCCACTTT.

In this sample, this clone turned up a few times. This chain uses TRBV19 with TRBJ1-6; no clear D gene. The V gene lost 8 bases and the J gene lost 7 bases, with 15 bases spanning the gap. Germline V gene sequence: CDR1 LNHDA, CDR2 SQIVND (reference sequence). The length of the CDR3 is 14 residues. CDR3 nucleotides: TGTGCCAGTCGAATCGGATACTCAAATTCACCCCTCCACTTT. This gives the protein CASRIGYSNSPLHF.

The chain couples TRBV5-1 to TRBJ2-7; 7 bases agree with TRBD1. The germline V gene encodes CDR1 SGHRS and CDR2 YFSETQ. This CDR3 region has 14 residues. V gave up 6 bases and J gave up 2 bases; unmatched junction bases: 8. The CDR3 nucleotides are TGCGCCAGCACGGCCGGGACAGCGACCTACGAGCAGTACTTC. Encoded protein: CASTAGTATYEQYF.

This chain uses TRBV6-1 with TRBJ1-4; no clear D gene. The CDR3 has 15 amino acids. Germline lookup yields CDR1 MNHNS and CDR2 SASEGT. The V gene lost 3 bases and the J gene lost 7 bases, with 15 bases spanning the gap. The CDR3 region is CASSDRVPVVEKLFF. DNA of the CDR3: TGTGCCAGCAGTGACCGGGTCCCGGTCGTTGAAAAACTGTTTTTT.

The chain is built from TRBV25-1 and TRBJ2-7; a possible D gene is TRBD2 (5 bases). V lost 7 bases to trimming and J lost 7 bases, with 17 bases between them. The CDR3 is 13 amino acids. CDR1 is MGHDK and CDR2 is SYGVNS in the germline V gene. CDR3: CASTGSANWEQYF. In DNA form, the CDR3 reads TGTGCCAGCACGGGTAGCGCTAACTGGGAGCAGTACTTC.

This rearrangement joins TRBV9 to TRBJ2-3, with 11 positions matching TRBD2. With 2 bases clipped from V and 5 bases from J, the junction kept 1 base outside the gene matches. The germline CDR1 and CDR2 sequences are SGDLS and YYNGEE. The CDR3 contains 14 residues. Here the CDR3 reads CASSVGTSGDTQYF. The CDR3, as DNA: TGTGCCAGCAGCGTCGGGACTAGCGGAGATACGCAGTATTTT.

The chain employs TRBV4-1 and TRBJ2-1; D unclear. CDR1 and CDR2 (germline): MGHRA, YSYEKL. This CDR3 has 14 amino acids. Between the trimmed V and J ends, which lost 1 base and 4 bases, there was a span of 8 bases. The CDR3 is CASSQGTFYNEQFF. The CDR3 nucleotides read TGCGCCAGCAGCCAAGGGACCTTTTACAATGAGCAGTTCTTC.

The chain employs TRBV2 and TRBJ1-2, with D perhaps matching TRBD1 (6 bases). Germline V gene lookup returns CDR1 SNHLY and CDR2 FYNNEI. CDR3 length: 15 residues. Trimming pared 3 bases from V and 0 bases from J, leaving 11 bases between. Here the CDR3 reads CASSERQVPNYGYTF. The CDR3, as DNA: TGTGCCAGCAGTGAGAGACAGGTTCCTAACTATGGCTACACCTTC.

The V gene is TRBV6-5, the J gene TRBJ2-1, with unresolved D. V was clipped by 2 bases and J by 7 bases, with 9 bases between them. This CDR3 contains 13 residues. CDR1 MNHEY and CDR2 SVGAGI come from the germline V gene. CDR3 sequence reads: CASSYRVRNEQFF. Written as DNA, the CDR3 is TGTGCCAGCAGTTACAGGGTCCGGAATGAGCAGTTCTTC.

This clone was seen a handful of times. V gene TRBV25-1 combines with J gene TRBJ1-2; 7 positions match TRBD1. Trimming took 4 bases from V and 4 from J; bases not matched to a gene: 3. CDR3 length equals 13 residues. Germline assignment: CDR1 MGHDK and CDR2 SYGVNS. The CDR3 DNA follows: TGTGCCAGCAGTGTGACAGGGCTCTATGGCTACACCTTC. Translated, it gives CASSVTGLYGYTF.

The J gene is TRBJ2-3, the V gene TRBV5-1; TRBD2 matches 7 bases. This CDR3 is 16 amino acids long. The germline V gene encodes CDR1 SGHRS and CDR2 YFSETQ. V gave up 1 base and J gave up 5 bases; unmatched junction bases: 10. The CDR3 sequence: CASSLSAGAAGDTQYF. The CDR3 coding sequence is TGCGCCAGCAGCTTGTCCGCGGGAGCGGCTGGAGATACGCAGTATTTT.

The V gene is TRBV5-5, the J gene TRBJ2-3; 8 bases match TRBD2. Per germline, CDR1 SGHKS and CDR2 YYEKEE (reference sequence). J gave up 0 bases and V 4 bases, and 13 bases lay outside the gene matches. The CDR3 is 18 residues long. The CDR3 spells CASSPIRTSGHSTDTQYF. The CDR3 DNA follows: TGTGCCAGCAGCCCTATCCGAACTAGCGGACATAGCACAGATACGCAGTATTTT.

The V gene is TRBV5-1, the J gene TRBJ2-7, with 12 positions matching TRBD1. The CDR3 loop spans 16 amino acids. The germline V gene has CDR1 SGHRS and CDR2 YFSETQ. After removal of 6 bases from V and 5 bases from J, the junction contained 12 bases not matched to a gene. The CDR3 loop is CASTRDRGRPQDEQYF. CDR3 in DNA: TGCGCCAGCACCCGGGACAGGGGGCGCCCCCAGGACGAGCAGTACTTC. Full variable domain (missing parts from reference TRBV5-1 and TRBJ2-7): KAGVTQTPRYLIKTRGQQVTLSCSPISGHRSVSWYQQTPGQGLQFLFEYFSETQRNKGNFPGRFSGRQFSNSRSEMNVSTLELGDSALYLCASTRDRGRPQDEQYFGPGTRLTVT.

J is TRBJ1-4 and V is TRBV6-5; D gene ambiguous. Per the germline V gene, CDR1 is MNHEY and CDR2 is SVGAGI. The CDR3 extends over 15 amino acids. V was trimmed by 2 bases and J by 0 bases, leaving 7 bases between them. The CDR3 spells CASSYGRPTNEKLFF. The CDR3 DNA reads TGTGCCAGCAGTTACGGTCGGCCAACTAATGAAAAACTGTTTTTT.

V and J are TRBV13 and TRBJ2-7; D gene uncertain. The length of the CDR3 is 14 residues. V was clipped by 3 bases and J by 0 bases, with 9 bases between them. CDR1 is PRHDT and CDR2 is FYEKMQ in the germline V gene (reference sequence). The CDR3 here is CASSFGRPSYEQYF. In nucleotides, the CDR3 is TGTGCCAGCAGCTTTGGAAGGCCCTCCTACGAGCAGTACTTC.